A single sample gave rise to the 23 T cell receptor beta chains below, sequenced in a study of molecular identifiers for immune sequencing clone quantification. TCRdb redid the calling of the PCR reads with MiXCR, one entry per CDR3 protein. The data contain about 12,000 distinct CDR3 sequences, 15% to 20% of them singletons. Material: naive CD8+ T cells from blood, with Jurkat cell RNA spiked in. Subset denoted: FACS-sorted CD8+CD4-CCR7+CD45RA+ naive T cells. The origin of the receptors is a human donor in good health. Some libraries in this study had Jurkat cell RNA spiked in.

This clonotype ranks as medium-sized. CDR3 sequence reads: CASSQGGYREQYF. CDR3 DNA sequence: TGCGCCAGCAGCCAAGGAGGGTATCGGGAGCAGTACTTC. This rearrangement joins TRBV4-1 to TRBJ2-7; TRBD2 might be the D (5 bases). CDR1 is MGHRA and CDR2 is YSYEKL in the germline V gene. Trimming removed 1 base at V and 7 bases at J, with 11 bases between. This CDR3 is built from 13 residues.

This clonotype was seen repeatedly, ten times or more. J is TRBJ2-5 and V is TRBV5-1; D is perhaps TRBD1 or TRBD2 (6 bases each). V lost 2 bases and J 3 bases, leaving 11 bases between the germline ends. The germline V gene encodes CDR1 SGHRS and CDR2 YFSETQ. This CDR3 is built from 14 residues. The CDR3 spells CASSFSGGEETQYF. Here the CDR3 DNA reads TGCGCCAGCAGCTTTTCCGGGGGCGAAGAGACCCAGTACTTC.

The sample holds many counts of this clonotype. Here the CDR3 reads CSASLDYEQYF. The DNA for the CDR3 is TGCAGTGCTAGCCTCGATTACGAGCAGTACTTC. The chain carries TRBV20-1 and TRBJ2-7; no clear D gene. Trimming took off 3 bases at V and 4 bases at J, with 7 bases between the two ends. The germline V gene encodes CDR1 DFQATT and CDR2 SNEGSKA (reference sequence). The CDR3 loop spans 11 amino acids.

As for this clonotype: Since a much larger clone is just one base distant, this may be a read error. This chain links TRBV6-5 with TRBJ1-5; D uncertain. In germline, CDR1 is MNHEY, CDR2 SVGAGI. The CDR3 covers 13 residues. The CDR3 nucleotides are TGTGCCGGCAGTTACTTGCGGGAGGGGCCCCAGCATTTT. As protein: CAGSYLREGPQHF.

This clonotype was seen at least ten times. The chain carries TRBV6-5 and TRBJ2-2; weak D call: TRBD1 (6 bases). CDR3 length: 17 residues. V dropped 2 bases and J dropped 0 bases, with 13 bases sitting between them. Germline lookup yields CDR1 MNHEY and CDR2 SVGAGI. CDR3 in amino acids: CASSYGPGQPNTGELFF. The CDR3 coding sequence is TGTGCCAGCAGTTACGGTCCGGGACAACCGAACACCGGGGAGCTGTTTTTT.

Concerning this clonotype: The germline gene is not matched at one end of the junction; a read error may be the cause. The J gene is TRBJ2-3, the V gene TRBV18, with D perhaps matching TRBD2 (6 bases). The CDR3 sequence is 16 residues long. In germline, CDR1 is KGHSH, CDR2 LQKENI. For the CDR3, the DNA is TGTGCCAGCTCACCCTCTATGGCGGGGTTCACGGATACGCAGTGTTTT. Translating it yields CASSPSMAGFTDTQCF. The full variable domain, in which reference TRBV18 and TRBJ2-3 provide the parts outside the CDR3, is NAGVMQNPRHLVRRRGQEARLRCSPMKGHSHVYWYRQLPEEGLKFMVYLQKENIIDESGMPKERFSAEFPKEGPSILRIQQVVRGDSAAYFCASSPSMAGFTDTQCFGPGTRLTVL.

This clonotype was seen repeatedly, ten times or more. V usage is TRBV28 and J usage is TRBJ2-2, with 7 bases fitting TRBD2. After removal of 0 bases from V and 2 bases from J, the junction contained 3 bases not matched to a gene. The CDR3 is 16 residues long. CDR1 and CDR2 (germline): MDHEN, SYDVKM. The CDR3: CASSLWGGGNTGELFF. The CDR3 DNA is TGTGCCAGCAGTTTATGGGGCGGGGGAAACACCGGGGAGCTGTTTTTT.

This clonotype ranks as medium-sized. The rearrangement uses TRBV23-1 and TRBJ2-6; tentatively, D is TRBD2 (6 bases). TRBV23-1 is filed as an ORF, its function uncertain. The V and J ends lost 0 bases and 0 bases respectively, with 12 bases between them. The CDR3 runs 18 residues. The CDR3 reads CASSQSRGRPSGANVLTF. The CDR3 DNA sequence: TGCGCCAGCAGTCAATCGCGGGGTCGCCCCTCTGGGGCCAACGTCCTGACTTTC.

This clonotype was detected a few times. The chain has TRBV27 and TRBJ2-3, with 10 bases that match TRBD2. V dropped 3 bases and J dropped 6; count of bases not matched to a gene: 6. CDR3 length: 15 amino acids. CDR1 and CDR2 from the germline V gene are MNHEY and SMNVEV (reference sequence). The CDR3 region has the DNA TGTGCCAGCAGTTTCACTAGCGGGACCCTGGATACGCAGTATTTT. It encodes CASSFTSGTLDTQYF.

This clonotype was counted many times. The V gene is TRBV11-2, the J gene TRBJ2-7; D remains ambiguous. Trimming shortened V by 1 base and J by 2 bases, and 15 bases separated the two germline ends. The V gene's germline CDR1 is SGHAT and CDR2 FQNNGV. The CDR3 runs to 16 residues. CDR3 nucleotides: TGTGCCAGCAGCTTAGGTTCCGGATCCCGCGCCTACGAGCAGTACTTC. Encoded protein: CASSLGSGSRAYEQYF.

This clonotype was seen many times. This chain links TRBV12-3 or TRBV12-4 with TRBJ1-1; D possibly corresponds to TRBD1 (6 bases). V shed 3 bases and J shed 0 bases, with 20 bases lying between them. The CDR3 totals 18 residues. DNA for the CDR3: TGTGCCAGCAGTTTCCTGGGAGGGGACATCTCCATGAACACTGAAGCTTTCTTT. Protein: CASSFLGGDISMNTEAFF.

This clonotype came up many times. The chain couples TRBV27 to TRBJ1-5; 10 bases are shared with TRBD1. The V gene end was trimmed by 7 bases and the J gene end by 7 bases; junction bases not matched to a gene: 4. The CDR3 contains 13 residues. Germline CDR1 MNHEY, CDR2 SMNVEV (reference sequence). CDR3 DNA sequence: TGTGCCAGCACCGGGGACAGGGGCCAGCCCCAGCATTTT. The encoded protein is CASTGDRGQPQHF.

Comments on this clonotype: This may be a read error, as it is one base from a much larger clone. CDR3 sequence: CASSQEWTMSTEAFF. DNA of the CDR3: TGCGCCAGCAGCCAAGAATGGACAATGAGCACTGAAGCTTTCTTT. This chain uses TRBV4-1 with TRBJ1-1, with a possible D match to TRBD1 (5 bases). Germline V CDR1 and CDR2: MGHRA, YSYEKL. This CDR3 spans 15 amino acids. V was shortened by 0 bases and J by 4 bases, with 12 bases between the two germline ends.

This clonotype has at least ten counts. The chain uses TRBV12-3 or TRBV12-4 and TRBJ2-7; TRBD2 matches 7 bases. With V trimmed by 5 bases and J by 2 bases, 9 bases remained unmatched. The CDR3 extends over 15 amino acids. The CDR3 here is CASSTSPSGTYEQYF. The CDR3 DNA follows: TGTGCCAGCAGTACCTCGCCTAGCGGTACCTACGAGCAGTACTTC.

In this sample, this clonotype turned up once. A much larger clone sits a single nucleotide away, making a read error possible. The CDR3 region is CASGLLGHGYEQFF. As DNA, the CDR3 is TGTGCCAGCGGTTTATTGGGCCATGGATATGAGCAGTTCTTC. The V and J genes are TRBV27 and TRBJ2-1; D is undetermined. Per the germline V gene, CDR1 is MNHEY and CDR2 is SMNVEV (reference sequence). The CDR3 length is 14 residues.

This clonotype is categorized as medium-sized. The chain has TRBV28 and TRBJ2-7; 13 bases agree with TRBD2. CDR1 is MDHEN and CDR2 is SYDVKM in the germline V gene. This CDR3 region has 15 residues. The ends lost 6 bases at V and 2 bases at J; junction bases unmatched: 4. CDR3: CASSRGLAGAYEQYF. CDR3 in DNA: TGTGCCAGCAGCCGAGGACTAGCGGGAGCCTACGAGCAGTACTTC.

This clonotype was counted between two and nine times. Since a much larger clone is just one base distant, this may be a read error. V gene TRBV15 combines with J gene TRBJ1-5; D gene uncertain. Trimming left V 9 bases short and J 3 bases short, with 12 bases between. The CDR3 sequence is 13 residues long. CDR1 LNHNV and CDR2 YYDKDF come from the germline V gene (reference sequence). The chain's CDR3 is CATAPTSNQPQHF. CDR3 DNA: TGTGCCACAGCCCCCACCTCCAATCAGCCCCAGCATTTT.

This clonotype qualifies as medium-sized. V and J are TRBV7-9 and TRBJ2-5, with 7 bases identical to TRBD1. The CDR3 is made up of 14 amino acids. V was clipped by 2 bases and J by 4 bases; unmatched bases: 4. Germline-derived CDR1 and CDR2 are SEHNR and FQNEAQ (reference sequence). The CDR3 protein is CASSLLGGPETQYF. CDR3 bases: TGTGCCAGCAGCTTACTAGGGGGCCCAGAGACCCAGTACTTC.

About this clonotype itself: A single base separates this from a much larger clone, so it may be a read error. This chain connects TRBV28 to TRBJ2-5; tentative D call: TRBD2 (6 bases). In germline, CDR1 is MDHEN, CDR2 SYDVKM. The CDR3 loop spans 15 amino acids. V was clipped by 6 bases and J by 7 bases, with 21 bases between them. CDR3: CASSPGVGEAGTQYF. In DNA, the CDR3 is TGTGCCAGCAGCCCGGGGGTGGGGGAGGCTGGGACCCAGTACTTC.

In this sample, this clonotype turned up many times. This chain uses TRBV30 with TRBJ2-1, with 8 bases identical to TRBD2. The length of the CDR3 is 14 residues. V trimming: 0 bases; J trimming: 2 bases; junction bases outside the gene matches: 0. The germline V gene has CDR1 GTSNPN and CDR2 SVGIG (reference sequence). The CDR3 coding sequence is TGTGCCTGGAGTGTCGGGGGGGCCTACAATGAGCAGTTCTTC. Its protein product is CAWSVGGAYNEQFF.

There are many counts of this clonotype. The chain couples TRBV6-5 to TRBJ2-3; 7 nucleotides agree with TRBD2. Germline V gives CDR1 MNHEY, CDR2 SVGAGI. The V segment lost 2 bases and the J segment 6 bases; nucleotides outside the gene matches: 8. CDR3 length: 15 residues. Here the CDR3 reads CASSYEGGPGDTQYF. CDR3 DNA: TGTGCCAGCAGTTACGAGGGAGGGCCAGGGGATACGCAGTATTTT.

This clonotype was detected many times. CDR3 loop: CASSYLTGNPPLHF. In DNA form, the CDR3 reads TGTGCCAGCAGTTACCTGACAGGGAATCCACCCCTCCACTTT. The gene calls are TRBV6-6 and TRBJ1-6, with 7 bases lining up with TRBD1. Losses at the gene ends were 2 bases for V and 11 bases for J; bases not matched to a gene: 6. Germline loops: CDR1 MNHNY, CDR2 SVGAGI (reference sequence). CDR3 size: 14 residues.

This clonotype was observed many times. The chain employs TRBV7-9 and TRBJ1-4, with D uncertain. CDR3 length equals 13 residues. Germline loops: CDR1 SEHNR, CDR2 FQNEAQ (reference sequence). The CDR3 region has the DNA TGTGCAAGCGGGCTGGGAACGGGCGAAAAACTGTTTTTT. It translates to CASGLGTGEKLFF.